Sequencing of this T cell receptor beta chain was carried out in a study of cytomegalovirus exposure and HLA in healthy donors. The PCR was carried out with 60 Vbeta primers and 13 Jbeta primers. Generated by immunoSEQ multiplex PCR, the TCRdb table keeps only in-frame clones and is missing some. The repertoire has about 120,000 clones, roughly 82% of them found once; the top ten carry 2.5% to 3.5%. J gave up 3 bases and V 2 bases, and 12 bases lay outside the gene matches. There are 17 residues in the CDR3. Germline assignment: CDR1 KGHSH and CDR2 LQKENI. The V gene is TRBV18, the J gene TRBJ2-7; TRBD2 aligns across 8 bases. Sequencing was performed on PBMCs. The sequence was obtained from a woman aged 40 to 50 in good health and CMV-seropositive. CDR3 loop: CASSPNPTSGFFYEQYF. DNA for the CDR3: TGTGCCAGCTCACCAAATCCTACTAGCGGATTTTTCTACGAGCAGTACTTC.